These T cell receptor beta chains were read from a single sample in a study of response to subunit inactivated influenza vaccine. TCRdb itself ran the RT-PCR reads through MiXCR, one entry per CDR3 protein. The sample has about half a million distinct CDR3 sequences, roughly 27% seen once; the top ten hold over 1.5%. The sample consisted of CD4+ T cells sorted from PBMCs, taken more than 4 days after vaccination. Every receptor here comes from a man aged 45 to 65 who received an inactivated influenza vaccine. Each CDR3 is given without its conserved first and last residue.

j_gene,v_gene,CDR3aa
TRBJ2-2,TRBV5-6,ASSFGQGAGELF
TRBJ2-2,TRBV12-3/TRBV12-4,ASSGAPEPTGELF
TRBJ1-5,TRBV6-5,ASSYLGQGNQPQH
TRBJ1-6,TRBV20-1,SARTGASSPLH
TRBJ2-5,TRBV5-6,ASSLVGPIQETQY
TRBJ2-2,TRBV19,ASSDTNHQELF
TRBJ2-2,TRBV5-1,AVRPQQGVTGELF
TRBJ2-3,TRBV12-3/TRBV12-4,ASSKGQTYTDTQY
TRBJ2-1,TRBV25-1,ASSEYLGQGHSYEQF
TRBJ2-3,TRBV15,ATSREPLAGGSDTQY
TRBJ2-7,TRBV27,ASSLSLQGPYEQY
TRBJ2-1,TRBV10-3,AISELIYNEQF
TRBJ1-6,TRBV4-1,ASSLGQGVPLH
TRBJ2-7,TRBV7-9,ASSPRIPSDSYEQY
TRBJ2-7,TRBV7-2,ASSHGTGPYEQY
TRBJ1-2,TRBV12-3/TRBV12-4,ASSLWDREGGGYT
TRBJ2-3,TRBV5-6,ASSRKAGGPRGTQY
TRBJ2-1,TRBV30,AWSLTGTYNEQF
TRBJ1-5,TRBV28,ASSRVGYQPQH
TRBJ2-1,TRBV5-1,ASSLGNTNEQF
TRBJ1-2,TRBV4-3,ASSRGQGTSVGYGYT
TRBJ1-2,TRBV6-1,ASSLRAALRGYT
TRBJ2-6,TRBV25-1,ASSPSAGTGPGANVLT
TRBJ1-1,TRBV18,ASSPRAGTGNTEAF
TRBJ2-6,TRBV6-1,ASRQQGSGANVLT
TRBJ2-3,TRBV24-1,ATSDFGRGGSDTQY
TRBJ2-4,TRBV18,ASSPRDRTIQY
TRBJ2-1,TRBV5-6,ASSLGLANPNEQF
TRBJ2-1,TRBV12-3/TRBV12-4,ASSDLAGGQRNEQF
TRBJ2-5,TRBV7-2,ASSYGIGETQY
TRBJ1-1,TRBV29-1,SVEENSGEGAF
TRBJ1-1,TRBV29-1,SVRQGGYTEAF
TRBJ2-7,TRBV12-3/TRBV12-4,ASSFAQGADEQY
TRBJ2-7,TRBV12-3/TRBV12-4,ASSLGGGRGYEQY
TRBJ1-2,TRBV7-9,ASSLAGIAGDGYT
TRBJ1-2,TRBV3-1,ASRGGRGDGYT
TRBJ1-5,TRBV18,ASSLTENQPQH
TRBJ2-7,TRBV10-2,ATKLSGTAFYEQY
TRBJ2-6,TRBV9,ASSVSSTRGANVLT
TRBJ1-1,TRBV6-1,ASRPVNGHSPNTEAF
TRBJ2-7,TRBV18,ASSSSDRSYEQY
TRBJ1-2,TRBV4-2,ASSQEGRNYGYT
TRBJ2-3,TRBV19,ASQTSGIHTDTQY
TRBJ2-4,TRBV12-3/TRBV12-4,ASSLTAGRGNIQY
TRBJ1-2,TRBV6-2/TRBV6-3,ASSYLDRARNYGYT
TRBJ2-2,TRBV6-1,ASRRDRWSYTGELF
TRBJ1-1,TRBV5-1,ASSFEATLVNTEAF
TRBJ2-5,TRBV7-8,ASSLGPRETQY
TRBJ2-7,TRBV15,ATSLGSIYEQY
TRBJ1-1,TRBV12-3/TRBV12-4,TSSQSGTGLVGTEAF